The clone carrying this T cell receptor (beta chain) was counted ten times or more. TCRdb processed the 5' RACE reads anew with MiXCR; each CDR3 protein has one entry. The repertoire holds a few hundred thousand distinct CDR3 sequences, with approximately 17% as singletons. Looked up from germline, CDR1 is SEHNR and CDR2 is FQNEAQ (reference sequence). V was pared by 5 bases and J by 0 bases, with 13 bases between. The CDR3 loop spans 15 amino acids. The sample originates from a study of identical twins. The rearrangement uses TRBV7-9 and TRBJ1-1, with D possibly being TRBD1 (6 bases). Sequenced input: naive T cells sorted from blood. This TCR was recovered from a man in his forties or fifties in good health. The CDR3, as DNA: TGTGCCAGCAGCCGAAAACAGGGTCTGAACACTGAAGCTTTCTTT. Its protein is CASSRKQGLNTEAFF.